These 30 T cell receptor beta chains were sequenced from one sample in a study of Ad26.COV2.S vaccination and SARS-CoV-2 variants. Stated treatment: some 20 received Ad26.COV2.S at low or high dose, single or two shots; roughly five received placebo; per-sample allocation not given. Day 63 after the first vaccine or placebo injection was the time point for sampling. Some clones are missing from TCRdb's copy, which holds only in-frame ones; the method was immunoSEQ multiplex PCR. The table has under 550,000 clones, 80% to 95% seen once; the top ten hold 12%. Sequenced here: peripheral blood, sampled in a trial of Ad26.COV2.S vaccine versus placebo. These receptors came from a person aged 18-65 years who received the Ad26.COV2.S COVID-19 vaccine or a placebo.

The chain recombines TRBV7-9 with TRBJ1-1, with 8 positions matching TRBD1. The CDR3 runs to 12 residues. J gave up 7 bases and V 5 bases, and 3 bases lay outside the gene matches. The germline CDR1 and CDR2 sequences are SEHNR and FQNEAQ (reference sequence). The CDR3 loop is CASSLTGDEAFF. As DNA, the CDR3 is TGTGCCAGCAGCCTGACAGGGGATGAAGCTTTCTTT.

The V gene is TRBV20-1, the J gene TRBJ1-2; TRBD1 matches at 7 bases. Germline CDR1 and CDR2: DFQATT and SNEGSKA (reference sequence). The CDR3 consists of 11 residues. The V segment lost 6 bases and the J segment 7 bases; nucleotides outside the gene matches: 5. The CDR3 coding sequence is TGCAGTGCAGACAGGGCGTCTGGCTACACCTTC. Protein: CSADRASGYTF.

J is TRBJ1-4 and V is TRBV4-1; no reliable D call. The V end was cut by 0 bases, the J end by 8 bases, with 7 bases between. Germline loops: CDR1 MGHRA, CDR2 YSYEKL. This CDR3 is built from 13 residues. The CDR3 nucleotides read TGCGCCAGCAGCCAAGAGGAGGGAGAAAAACTGTTTTTT. This encodes CASSQEEGEKLFF.

The chain couples TRBV28 to TRBJ2-7, with TRBD1 identical over 8 bases. The CDR3 loop spans 12 amino acids. V was clipped by 10 bases and J by 2 bases; unmatched bases: 4. CDR1 and CDR2 from the germline V gene are MDHEN and SYDVKM. CDR3 bases: TGTGCCACCAACAGGGGGGCCTACGAGCAGTACTTC. Protein: CATNRGAYEQYF. Using reference TRBV28 and TRBJ2-7 for the parts outside the CDR3, the full variable domain is DVKVTQSSRYLVKRTGEKVFLECVQDMDHENMFWYRQDPGLGLRLIYFSYDVKMKEKGDIPEGYSVSREKKERFSLILESASTNQTSMYLCATNRGAYEQYFGPGTRLTVT.

This clone appeared a single time. This rearrangement joins TRBV7-9 to TRBJ2-5, with 8 bases lining up with TRBD1. The CDR3 totals 14 residues. After removal of 3 bases from V and 2 bases from J, the junction contained 2 bases not matched to a gene. Per the germline V gene, CDR1 is SEHNR and CDR2 is FQNEAQ (reference sequence). The CDR3 DNA reads as TGTGCCAGCAGCTTTGGACAGGGACAAGAGACCCAGTACTTC. It translates to CASSFGQGQETQYF.

This chain joins TRBV6-6 and TRBJ1-6; TRBD1 is a possible D gene (6 bases). This CDR3 region has 14 residues. Germline-derived CDR1 and CDR2 are MNHNY and SVGAGI (reference sequence). V shed 5 bases and J shed 5 bases, with 10 bases lying between them. This CDR3 is CASSPGTNNSPLHF. CDR3 nucleotide sequence: TGTGCCAGCAGTCCCGGGACAAATAATTCACCCCTCCACTTT.

This clone turned up a few times. The rearrangement joins TRBV7-9 to TRBJ2-2; TRBD1 agrees at 8 bases. V was pared by 8 bases and J by 2 bases, with 13 bases of the junction left unmatched. CDR3 length: 17 amino acids. Per germline, CDR1 SEHNR and CDR2 FQNEAQ (reference sequence). The CDR3 reads CASGVLTGDFNTGELFF. CDR3 DNA sequence: TGTGCCAGCGGCGTTTTGACAGGGGACTTTAACACCGGGGAGCTGTTTTTT.

The gene calls are TRBV7-2 and TRBJ1-4; D gene uncertain. The CDR3 has 16 residues. The V end lost 5 bases, the J end lost 7 bases, and 20 bases lay between the germline ends. CDR1 is SGHTA, CDR2 FQGNSA, per germline. For the CDR3, the DNA is TGTGCCAGCAGCCCGAACATGGGGTCACGTAGTGAAAAACTGTTTTTT. Translating gives CASSPNMGSRSEKLFF.

The CDR3 region has the DNA TGCGCCAGCAGCTTGGGAGACAGTGGCTATGGCTACACCTTC. This encodes CASSLGDSGYGYTF. This chain links TRBV5-1 with TRBJ1-2; D is perhaps TRBD1 (5 bases). Germline V gives CDR1 SGHRS, CDR2 YFSETQ. Trimming took 0 bases from V and 4 from J, leaving 10 bases between them. This CDR3 spans 14 amino acids.

Comment on this clone: At one of its ends the junction is not consistent with the germline gene, which may arise from a read error. The chain employs TRBV7-7 and TRBJ1-4; D remains ambiguous. Germline V gene lookup returns CDR1 SSHAT and CDR2 FNYEAQ (reference sequence). CDR3 length: 15 amino acids. In nucleotides, the CDR3 is TGTGCTAGCAGCTTAGGGTTCGGCGAGAATGAAAAACTGTTTTTT. Translating it yields CASSLGFGENEKLFF.

The chain combines TRBV19 with TRBJ2-1; 7 bases fit TRBD2. Germline CDR1 and CDR2: LNHDA and SQIVND (reference sequence). The trim removed 5 bases at V and 2 bases at J, leaving 12 bases unmatched. The CDR3 length is 17 residues. Here the CDR3 DNA reads TGTGCCAGTAGTCCTCCCTTGGGGGAGGGCCCCTACAATGAGCAGTTCTTC. It is translated as CASSPPLGEGPYNEQFF.

The V gene is TRBV3-1 (or the pseudogene TRBV3-2), the J gene TRBJ2-5; 12 positions match TRBD2. This CDR3 comprises 16 residues. Germline CDR1 is LGHDT and CDR2 is YNNKEL (reference sequence). J gave up 4 bases and V 3 bases, and 6 bases lay outside the gene matches. CDR3 DNA sequence: TGTGCCAGCAGCCATTTCGCTAGCGGGAGGGGAGAGACCCAGTACTTC. Translation gives CASSHFASGRGETQYF.

The chain has TRBV6-4 and TRBJ2-3, with no clear D. Germline-derived CDR1 and CDR2 are MRHNA and SNTAGT. V was shortened by 7 bases and J by 2 bases, with 13 bases between the two germline ends. This CDR3 is built from 14 residues. The CDR3: CASTLRANTDTQYF. In DNA form, the CDR3 reads TGTGCCAGCACTCTAAGGGCCAACACAGATACGCAGTATTTT.

This clone was observed a single time. This chain joins TRBV9 and TRBJ2-2; D might be TRBD2 (5 bases). The CDR3 length is 15 residues. The V gene lost 4 bases and the J gene lost 4 bases, with 14 bases spanning the gap. The germline V gene has CDR1 SGDLS and CDR2 YYNGEE. The DNA for the CDR3 is TGTGCCAGCAGCCTCCAATCAGCGGCCACCGGGGAGCTGTTTTTT. This encodes CASSLQSAATGELFF.

The chain links TRBV14 to TRBJ2-4, with D perhaps TRBD1 or TRBD2 (5 bases each). The CDR3 is 15 residues long. Trimming took 0 bases from V and 8 from J, leaving 14 bases between them. Germline CDR1 is SGHDN and CDR2 is FVKESK. Written as DNA, the CDR3 is TGTGCCAGCAGCCAAGATGGGGGTCAGAGGGACATTCAGTACTTC. Protein product: CASSQDGGQRDIQYF.

The chain employs TRBV9 and TRBJ2-3; D is possibly TRBD1 or TRBD2 (5 bases each). This CDR3 has 17 residues. Trimming pared 3 bases from V and 2 bases from J, leaving 19 bases between. Germline CDR1 SGDLS, CDR2 YYNGEE. The CDR3, as DNA: TGTGCCAGCAGCGCGTCAAGTGGGACCCAACCCACAGATACGCAGTATTTT. As protein: CASSASSGTQPTDTQYF.

This rearrangement joins TRBV5-1 to TRBJ1-1, with D possibly TRBD1 on 6 matching bases. CDR3 length equals 16 residues. Between the trimmed V and J ends, which lost 0 bases and 0 bases, there was a span of 12 bases. Germline CDR1 is SGHRS and CDR2 is YFSETQ. This chain's CDR3 is CASSLDRPGVNTEAFF. The DNA of the CDR3 is TGCGCCAGCAGCTTGGATAGGCCAGGGGTGAACACTGAAGCTTTCTTT.

J is TRBJ2-1 and V is TRBV20-1, with a weak D call TRBD2 (5 bases). The CDR3 covers 13 residues. Trimming shortened V by 3 bases and J by 5 bases, and 11 bases separated the two germline ends. Per germline, CDR1 DFQATT and CDR2 SNEGSKA (reference sequence). This chain's CDR3 is CSASFLADNEQFF. The CDR3 region has the DNA TGCAGTGCTAGTTTCCTAGCAGACAATGAGCAGTTCTTC.

J is TRBJ2-7 and V is TRBV7-9, with 7 nucleotides matching TRBD2. Trimming took 5 bases from V and 4 from J; bases not matched to a gene: 8. The CDR3 runs to 14 residues. Germline CDR1 reads SEHNR; CDR2 reads FQNEAQ (reference sequence). The CDR3 DNA reads TGTGCCAGCAGCCGCCCGACTAGCTTATACGAGCAGTACTTC. Encoded protein: CASSRPTSLYEQYF.

This rearrangement joins TRBV7-9 to TRBJ2-7, with 9 positions matching TRBD1. Trimming took 1 base from V and 4 from J; bases not matched to a gene: 5. The CDR3 sequence is 15 residues long. Germline CDR1 and CDR2: SEHNR and FQNEAQ (reference sequence). This CDR3 reads CASSLVSGQGYEQYF. The CDR3 DNA follows: TGTGCCAGCAGCTTAGTATCGGGACAGGGTTACGAGCAGTACTTC.

The rearrangement joins TRBV6-5 to TRBJ1-5, with D possibly matching TRBD1 (5 bases). Between the trimmed V and J ends, which lost 1 base and 1 base, there was a span of 8 bases. Germline lookup yields CDR1 MNHEY and CDR2 SVGAGI. This CDR3 is 15 amino acids long. DNA for the CDR3: TGTGCCAGCAGTTACTTGGGGGGGAGCAATCAGCCCCAGCATTTT. It specifies CASSYLGGSNQPQHF.

The chain recombines TRBV6-2 or TRBV6-3 with TRBJ2-7, with TRBD1 matching 8 bases. With V trimmed by 4 bases and J by 3 bases, 5 bases remained unmatched. This CDR3 region has 14 residues. The germline CDR1 and CDR2 sequences are MNHEY and SVGEGT. The CDR3 is CASSSTGGIYEQYF. CDR3 bases: TGTGCCAGCAGTTCTACAGGGGGTATCTACGAGCAGTACTTC.

The chain joins TRBV15 to TRBJ2-1; tentatively, D is TRBD2 (5 bases). The CDR3 runs 14 residues. The germline gives CDR1 LNHNV, CDR2 YYDKDF (reference sequence). Trimming took off 1 base at V and 9 bases at J, with 13 bases between the two ends. This CDR3 is CATSRGNDRGEQFF. The CDR3 DNA reads TGTGCCACCAGCAGAGGTAATGATCGGGGTGAGCAGTTCTTC.

V and J are TRBV6-2 or TRBV6-3 and TRBJ2-7; D might be TRBD2 (6 bases). Trimming took 0 bases from V and 3 from J, leaving 12 bases between them. CDR1 and CDR2 from the germline V gene are MNHEY and SVGEGT. The CDR3 totals 15 residues. CDR3: CASSYSAGTIYEQYF. In DNA form, the CDR3 reads TGTGCCAGCAGTTACTCCGCGGGAACCATCTACGAGCAGTACTTC.

The chain carries TRBV6-6 and TRBJ2-1; no clear D. Trimming removed 6 bases at V and 4 bases at J, with 10 bases between. The germline V gene has CDR1 MNHNY and CDR2 SVGAGI (reference sequence). The CDR3 totals 13 residues. The CDR3 here is CASRASPYNEQFF. In DNA, the CDR3 is TGTGCCAGCAGGGCTTCTCCGTACAATGAGCAGTTCTTC.

The chain employs TRBV5-4 and TRBJ1-1; tentative D call: TRBD1 (5 bases). Germline loops: CDR1 SGHNT, CDR2 YYREEE (reference sequence). V gave up 2 bases and J gave up 1 base, with 9 bases separating them. CDR3 length: 14 amino acids. The CDR3 protein is CASSFQGWNTEAFF. The CDR3 DNA is TGTGCCAGCAGCTTCCAGGGATGGAACACTGAAGCTTTCTTT.

The chain uses TRBV27 and TRBJ2-7; 8 nucleotides line up with TRBD2. This CDR3 region has 15 residues. Trimming at V came to 5 bases and at J to 2 bases, leaving 8 bases not matched to a gene. In germline, CDR1 is MNHEY, CDR2 SMNVEV (reference sequence). The CDR3 sequence: CASSLRGAGAYEQYF. In DNA form, the CDR3 reads TGTGCCAGCAGTCTCAGAGGAGCGGGAGCCTACGAGCAGTACTTC.

The V and J genes are TRBV25-1 and TRBJ2-2, with D unresolved. Looked up from germline, CDR1 is MGHDK and CDR2 is SYGVNS. The V end was cut by 0 bases, the J end by 5 bases, with 7 bases between. This CDR3 has 14 residues. CDR3 residues: CASSEYERTGELFF. CDR3 nucleotide sequence: TGTGCCAGCAGTGAATACGAGCGAACCGGGGAGCTGTTTTTT.

In the case of this clone: This CDR3 is also generated by other DNA sequences in the sample. The chain links TRBV7-2 to TRBJ2-1; perhaps D is TRBD1 or TRBD2 (5 bases each). The CDR3 totals 15 residues. CDR1 is SGHTA, CDR2 FQGNSA, per germline. Trimming cost V 5 bases and J 1 base, with 12 bases left between them. Here the CDR3 reads CASSLGTGSYNEQFF. DNA of the CDR3: TGTGCCAGCAGCCTTGGGACGGGATCCTACAATGAGCAGTTCTTC.

This chain links TRBV4-1 with TRBJ2-7; D unclear. CDR1 and CDR2 from the germline V gene are MGHRA and YSYEKL. The ends were cut back, 1 base at V and 3 bases at J, with 13 bases in the middle. The length of the CDR3 is 15 residues. The CDR3 spells CASSQVNMMGYEQYF. As DNA, the CDR3 is TGCGCCAGCAGCCAAGTTAACATGATGGGCTACGAGCAGTACTTC.